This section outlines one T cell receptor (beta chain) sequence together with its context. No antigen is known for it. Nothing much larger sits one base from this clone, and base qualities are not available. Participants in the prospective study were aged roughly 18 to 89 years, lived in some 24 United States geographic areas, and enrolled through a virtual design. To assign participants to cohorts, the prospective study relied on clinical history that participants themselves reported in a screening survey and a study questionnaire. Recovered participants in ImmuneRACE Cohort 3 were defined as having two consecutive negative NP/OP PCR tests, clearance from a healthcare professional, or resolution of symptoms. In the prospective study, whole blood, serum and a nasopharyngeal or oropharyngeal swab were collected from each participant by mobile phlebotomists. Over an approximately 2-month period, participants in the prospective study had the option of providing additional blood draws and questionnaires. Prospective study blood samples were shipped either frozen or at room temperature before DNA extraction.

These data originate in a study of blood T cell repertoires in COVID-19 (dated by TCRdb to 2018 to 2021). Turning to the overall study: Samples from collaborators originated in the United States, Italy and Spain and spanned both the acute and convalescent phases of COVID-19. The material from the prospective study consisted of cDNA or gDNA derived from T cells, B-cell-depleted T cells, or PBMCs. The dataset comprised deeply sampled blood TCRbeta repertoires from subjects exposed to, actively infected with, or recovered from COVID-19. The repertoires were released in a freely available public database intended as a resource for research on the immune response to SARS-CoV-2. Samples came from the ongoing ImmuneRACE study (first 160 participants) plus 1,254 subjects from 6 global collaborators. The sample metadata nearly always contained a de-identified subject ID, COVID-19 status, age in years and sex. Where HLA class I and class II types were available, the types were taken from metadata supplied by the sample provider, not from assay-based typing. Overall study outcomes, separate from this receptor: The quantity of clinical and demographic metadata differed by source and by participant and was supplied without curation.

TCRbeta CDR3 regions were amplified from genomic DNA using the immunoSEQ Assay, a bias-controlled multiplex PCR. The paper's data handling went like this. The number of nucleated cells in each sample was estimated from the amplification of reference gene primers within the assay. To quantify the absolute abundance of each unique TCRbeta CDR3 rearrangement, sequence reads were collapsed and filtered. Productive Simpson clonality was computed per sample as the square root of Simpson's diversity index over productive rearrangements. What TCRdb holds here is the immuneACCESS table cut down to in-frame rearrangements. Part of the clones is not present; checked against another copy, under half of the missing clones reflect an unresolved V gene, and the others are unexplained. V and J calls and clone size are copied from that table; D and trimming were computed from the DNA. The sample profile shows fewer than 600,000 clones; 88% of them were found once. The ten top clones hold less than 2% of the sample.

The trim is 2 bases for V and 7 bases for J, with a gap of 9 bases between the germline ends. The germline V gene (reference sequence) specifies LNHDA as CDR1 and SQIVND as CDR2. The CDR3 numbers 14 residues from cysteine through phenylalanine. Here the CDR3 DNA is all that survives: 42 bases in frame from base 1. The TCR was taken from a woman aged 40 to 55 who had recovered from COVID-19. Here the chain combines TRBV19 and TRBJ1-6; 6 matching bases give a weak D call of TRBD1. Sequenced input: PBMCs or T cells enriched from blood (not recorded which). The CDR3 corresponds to CASSISRGNSPLHF. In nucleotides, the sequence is TGTGCCAGTAGTATATCCAGGGGAAATTCACCCCTCCACTTT.